A single sample is the source of the 31 T cell receptor beta chains below, sequenced in a study of molecular identifiers for immune sequencing clone quantification. TCRdb recomputed calls from the PCR reads with MiXCR, one row per CDR3 protein. The table includes over 70,000 distinct CDR3 sequences, around a quarter detected once. Sequencing input: naive CD8+ T cells from blood, with Jurkat cell RNA spiked in. The sample's subset: FACS-sorted CD8+CD4-CCR7+CD45RA+ naive T cells. The origin of the receptors is a human donor in good health. Some libraries in this study had Jurkat cell RNA spiked in.

J is TRBJ2-7 and V is TRBV20-1, with 10 bases that match TRBD1. The CDR3 is 15 residues long. Per the germline V gene, CDR1 is DFQATT and CDR2 is SNEGSKA (reference sequence). V shed 3 bases and J 4 bases; nucleotides not matched to a gene: 9. The CDR3 spells CSARPLDRGSYEQYF. Here the CDR3 DNA reads TGCAGTGCTAGGCCCCTGGACAGGGGGTCTTACGAGCAGTACTTC.

Of note for this clonotype: An end of the junction does not agree with germline; a read error may underlie this. J is TRBJ2-1 and V is TRBV2; D call uncertain. The CDR3 runs to 15 residues. The V gene's germline CDR1 is SNHLY and CDR2 FYNNEI. The CDR3 nucleotides read TGTGCCAGCAGTGAAGACACCGGCTCCTACAATGAGCAGTCCTTC. It codes for CASSEDTGSYNEQSF. Together with reference TRBV2 and TRBJ2-1, the CDR3 gives the full variable domain: EPEVTQTPSHQVTQMGQEVILRCVPISNHLYFYWYRQILGQKVEFLVSFYNNEISEKSEIFDDQFSVERPDGSNFTLKIRSTKLEDSAMYFCASSEDTGSYNEQSFGPGTRLTVL.

This clonotype was seen only once. A much larger clone differs from this one at a single base, so this may be a read error. The rearrangement uses TRBV5-6 and TRBJ2-3; maybe TRBD2 (5 bases). The V and J ends lost 4 bases and 2 bases respectively, with 11 bases between them. Germline V gene sequence: CDR1 SGHDT, CDR2 YYEEEE. The CDR3 is made up of 14 amino acids. CDR3 DNA: TGTGCCAGCAGCGCGCAACGGGACACAGATACGCAGTATTTT. It translates to CASSAQRDTDTQYF.

The chain employs TRBV12-3 or TRBV12-4 and TRBJ2-6, with unresolved D. With 8 bases removed from V and 4 bases from J, the gap between germline ends came to 6 bases. The CDR3 consists of 12 residues. CDR3 nucleotide sequence: TGTGCCAGCCGTGGGGGGGCCAACGTCCTGACTTTC. The encoded protein is CASRGGANVLTF.

Turning to this clonotype: This may be a read error, as it is one base from a much larger clone. This rearrangement joins TRBV9 to TRBJ1-3; D uncertain. The CDR3 consists of 15 residues. Germline CDR1 SGDLS, CDR2 YYNGEE. The germline V and J ends were trimmed by 0 bases and 8 bases, with 15 bases remaining between them. The CDR3 DNA reads as TGTGCCAGCAGCGTAGGATCAAGGTGGGAGGACACCATATATTTT. Protein product: CASSVGSRWEDTIYF. The variable domain in full, with the rest retrieved from reference TRBV9 and TRBJ1-3, is DSGVTQTPKHLITATGQRVTLRCSPRSGDLSVYWYQQSLDQGLQFLIQYYNGEERAKGNILERFSAQQFPDLHSELNLSSLELGDSALYFCASSVGSRWEDTIYFGEGSWLTVV.

This chain links TRBV27 with TRBJ1-1; D gene unclear. V was trimmed by 2 bases and J by 4 bases, leaving 11 bases between them. Germline lookup yields CDR1 MNHEY and CDR2 SMNVEV (reference sequence). The CDR3 length is 14 residues. The CDR3 here is CASSLRVDGTEAFF. The CDR3 DNA reads as TGTGCCAGCAGTTTAAGGGTCGATGGCACTGAAGCTTTCTTT.

V gene TRBV13 combines with J gene TRBJ1-1; D gene unclear. The CDR3 spans 15 residues. Germline V gene sequence: CDR1 PRHDT, CDR2 FYEKMQ (reference sequence). V lost 8 bases to trimming and J lost 11 bases, with 27 bases between them. This CDR3 reads CASRSGPPKRDAAFF. The CDR3 nucleotides are TGTGCCAGCCGCTCGGGCCCCCCGAAACGAGATGCCGCTTTCTTT.

This clonotype showed up just a few times. V and J are TRBV10-3 and TRBJ2-1; 8 bases map to TRBD2. This CDR3 is built from 15 residues. The V and J ends lost 0 bases and 10 bases, in that order; junction bases with no gene match: 8. In germline, CDR1 is ENHRY, CDR2 SYGVKD. CDR3: CAISESGLPGGEQFF. Written as DNA, the CDR3 is TGTGCCATCAGTGAGTCGGGTCTGCCGGGAGGGGAGCAGTTCTTC.

This clonotype was detected ten times or more. This chain uses TRBV20-1 with TRBJ1-1; 7 bases line up with TRBD1. The CDR3 has 14 residues. Unmatched junction bases numbered 7, after V lost 3 bases and J lost 3 bases. CDR1 and CDR2 (germline): DFQATT, SNEGSKA (reference sequence). The chain's CDR3 is CSASWDRLYTEAFF. CDR3 DNA: TGCAGTGCTAGTTGGGACAGATTATACACTGAAGCTTTCTTT.

In its sample, this clonotype was seen a few times. This chain connects TRBV5-1 to TRBJ2-7; 9 bases match TRBD1. This CDR3 contains 14 residues. Unmatched junction bases numbered 6, after V lost 3 bases and J lost 5 bases. Per germline, CDR1 SGHRS and CDR2 YFSETQ. The CDR3 region has the DNA TGCGCCAGCAGCTCCCGGGACAGGGTACACGAGCAGTACTTC. Translated, it gives CASSSRDRVHEQYF.

This clonotype was seen only a few times. A read error may explain this, as a much larger clone is one base away. The V call is TRBV14, the J call TRBJ2-3, with D possibly matching TRBD2 (5 bases). CDR1 and CDR2 (germline): SGHDN, FVKESK. CDR3 length: 14 residues. CDR3 DNA: TGTGCCAGCATGGGGAGCTATTTCACAGATGCGCAGTATTTT. It specifies CASMGSYFTDAQYF. Full variable domain (missing parts from reference TRBV14 and TRBJ2-3): EAGVTQFPSHSVIEKGQTVTLRCDPISGHDNLYWYRRVMGKEIKFLLHFVKESKQDESGMPNNRFLAERTGGTYSTLKVQPAELEDSGVYFCASMGSYFTDAQYFGPGTRLTVL.

This clonotype appeared many times. This chain uses TRBV5-1 with TRBJ1-1; possible D gene TRBD1, 5 bases. V was clipped by 0 bases and J by 5 bases, with 11 bases between them. CDR3 size: 14 residues. CDR1 is SGHRS, CDR2 YFSETQ, per germline. The chain's CDR3 is CASSLGGAWTEAFF. CDR3 sequence (DNA): TGCGCCAGCAGCTTGGGGGGCGCGTGGACTGAAGCTTTCTTT. The full variable domain, rest sourced from reference TRBV5-1 and TRBJ1-1, is KAGVTQTPRYLIKTRGQQVTLSCSPISGHRSVSWYQQTPGQGLQFLFEYFSETQRNKGNFPGRFSGRQFSNSRSEMNVSTLELGDSALYLCASSLGGAWTEAFFGQGTRLTVV.

This clonotype was seen only a few times. The rearrangement links TRBV4-1 to TRBJ2-2, with TRBD1 matching 9 bases. The CDR3 is 18 residues long. Germline V gives CDR1 MGHRA, CDR2 YSYEKL. V lost 1 base and J lost 7; bases outside the gene matches: 13. DNA for the CDR3: TGCGCCAGCAGCCAAGTCGGCGTAACAGGGGGCCTCGGCGGGGAGCTGTTTTTT. This sequence encodes CASSQVGVTGGLGGELFF.

To note about this clonotype: A read error is possible here, since a much larger clone lies one base away. The chain carries TRBV4-1 and TRBJ1-4, with TRBD1 matching over 7 bases. Germline V gene lookup returns CDR1 MGHRA and CDR2 YSYEKL. The length of the CDR3 is 14 residues. CDR3 amino acids: CASSIDRVYEKLCF. CDR3 DNA sequence: TGCGCCAGCAGCATCGACAGGGTCTACGAAAAACTGTGTTTT.

A few counts support this clonotype. This rearrangement joins TRBV6-5 to TRBJ2-5; 8 nucleotides align to TRBD1. This CDR3 spans 15 amino acids. Per germline, CDR1 MNHEY and CDR2 SVGAGI. The V segment lost 4 bases and the J segment 5 bases; nucleotides outside the gene matches: 9. The CDR3 here is CASSSLGQGGETQYF. CDR3 coding DNA: TGTGCCAGCAGTTCCCTCGGACAGGGTGGGGAGACCCAGTACTTC.

This clonotype was counted at least ten times. The chain is built from TRBV27 and TRBJ2-7; the D is unclear. This CDR3 comprises 12 residues. Germline CDR1 MNHEY, CDR2 SMNVEV (reference sequence). The V end was cut by 4 bases, the J end by 7 bases, with 11 bases between. In nucleotides, the CDR3 is TGTGCCAGCAGTTCCCCCACGTGGGAGCAGTACTTC. It yields the protein CASSSPTWEQYF.

A note on this clonotype: Being one base from a much bigger clone, this may be a read error. The V gene is TRBV27, the J gene TRBJ2-3, with 9 bases lining up with TRBD2. Looked up from germline, CDR1 is MNHEY and CDR2 is SMNVEV (reference sequence). The CDR3 is 17 amino acids. With 2 bases clipped from V and 4 bases from J, the junction kept 10 bases outside the gene matches. The CDR3 bases are TGTGCCAGCAGTTTACTCGCGGTAGCGGGAGTCCCAGATACGCAGTATTTT. Protein: CASSLLAVAGVPDTQYF.

The V call is TRBV19, the J call TRBJ2-7; no firm D call. V lost 3 bases and J 1 base, leaving 13 bases between the germline ends. The germline CDR1 and CDR2 sequences are LNHDA and SQIVND (reference sequence). The CDR3 is 15 residues long. The chain's CDR3 is CASSIGVASSYEQYF. CDR3 coding DNA: TGTGCCAGTAGTATTGGGGTCGCTAGTTCCTACGAGCAGTACTTC.

This clonotype has at least ten counts. This chain joins TRBV20-1 and TRBJ1-1; 8 bases align to TRBD1. The germline gives CDR1 DFQATT, CDR2 SNEGSKA (reference sequence). The CDR3 has 15 amino acids. V dropped 4 bases and J dropped 5; count of bases not matched to a gene: 12. This CDR3 reads CSANRPNRGWTEAFF. The DNA for the CDR3 is TGCAGTGCTAATCGGCCCAACAGGGGGTGGACTGAAGCTTTCTTT.

This clonotype has a handful of counts. The chain has TRBV3-1 and TRBJ2-7; the match to TRBD2 covers 7 bases. The CDR3 totals 14 residues. After removal of 1 base from V and 2 bases from J, the junction contained 2 bases not matched to a gene. Germline CDR1 is LGHDT and CDR2 is YNNKEL (reference sequence). In DNA, the CDR3 is TGTGCCAGCAGCCAAGGGGAGGGACCCTACGAGCAGTACTTC. As protein: CASSQGEGPYEQYF.

This clonotype has a count of ten or more. This rearrangement joins TRBV4-1 to TRBJ1-3; the D is unclear. Germline V gene sequence: CDR1 MGHRA, CDR2 YSYEKL. The length of the CDR3 is 11 residues. V was pared by 4 bases and J by 3 bases, with 1 base between. Here the CDR3 DNA reads TGCGCCAGCAGCCGTGGAAACACCATATATTTT. Translated: CASSRGNTIYF.

On this clonotype: It may be a read error: a sequence one base away is much more abundant. Because the CDR3 is missing its conserved closing phenylalanine or tryptophan, this is likely a read error. This chain connects TRBV7-6 to TRBJ1-5, with 7 bases aligning to TRBD1. The germline V gene has CDR1 SGHVS and CDR2 FNYEAQ. With V trimmed by 2 bases and J by 2 bases, 3 bases remained unmatched. The CDR3 length is 15 residues. CDR3 sequence (DNA): TGTGCCAGCAGCTTAAGACAGGGAGGCAATCAGCCCCAGCATCTT. This sequence encodes CASSLRQGGNQPQHL.

Notes on this clonotype: Germline and junction disagree at one end, which may indicate a read error. The chain combines TRBV9 with TRBJ2-3, with 10 bases that match TRBD2. Germline assignment: CDR1 SGDLS and CDR2 YYNGEE. The CDR3 covers 16 residues. The chain's CDR3 is CASSVGTSGNTGTQYF. For the CDR3, the DNA is TGTGCCAGCAGCGTAGGGACTAGCGGAAACACAGGTACGCAGTATTTT. Complete variable domain (other parts from reference TRBV9 and TRBJ2-3): DSGVTQTPKHLITATGQRVTLRCSPRSGDLSVYWYQQSLDQGLQFLIQYYNGEERAKGNILERFSAQQFPDLHSELNLSSLELGDSALYFCASSVGTSGNTGTQYFGPGTRLTVL.

In this sample, this clonotype turned up many times. This chain uses TRBV12-3 or TRBV12-4 with TRBJ1-5, with a tentative D call TRBD1 (5 bases). V was pared by 3 bases and J by 7 bases, with 16 bases between. The CDR3 extends over 15 amino acids. The CDR3 here is CASSLVQGRGQPQHF. The CDR3 bases are TGTGCCAGCAGTTTGGTTCAGGGAAGAGGACAGCCCCAGCATTTT.

The chain has TRBV6-1 and TRBJ1-6; 11 bases map to TRBD1. CDR1 is MNHNS and CDR2 is SASEGT in the germline V gene. This CDR3 has 18 amino acids. V lost 1 base and J lost 0; bases outside the gene matches: 2. The CDR3 DNA reads TGTGCCAGCAGTGAAGGGACAGGGGGCATCTCCTATAATTCACCCCTCCACTTT. Amino acids: CASSEGTGGISYNSPLHF.

V is TRBV11-2 and J is TRBJ1-6; D gene unclear. The V gene's germline CDR1 is SGHAT and CDR2 FQNNGV. The CDR3 consists of 15 residues. V lost 2 bases to trimming and J lost 6 bases, with 11 bases between them. The CDR3 here is CASSLRQATNSPLHF. The CDR3 DNA follows: TGTGCCAGCAGCTTACGCCAGGCCACTAATTCACCCCTCCACTTT.

This clonotype was recorded many times. The chain uses TRBV14 and TRBJ2-2, with D uncertain. The CDR3 has 14 amino acids. Trimming took 1 base from V and 6 from J, leaving 9 bases between them. The germline CDR1 and CDR2 sequences are SGHDN and FVKESK. The CDR3 region is CASSQVQGPGELFF. The CDR3 coding sequence is TGTGCCAGCAGCCAAGTACAAGGACCCGGGGAGCTGTTTTTT.

In its sample, this clonotype was seen many times. This chain joins TRBV2 and TRBJ1-1; tentative D call: TRBD1 (6 bases). V was trimmed by 7 bases and J by 1 base, leaving 19 bases between them. Germline-derived CDR1 and CDR2 are SNHLY and FYNNEI. This CDR3 region has 16 residues. CDR3 bases: TGTGCCAGCATTGTGGGGACACGCACGGGGAACACTGAAGCTTTCTTT. Its translation is CASIVGTRTGNTEAFF.

This clonotype has a single count. A much larger clone is a single base away; this may be a read error. CDR3 DNA: TGTGACAGCAGCCCCTCCGCCGGAACTAGTGCGTCCGGTACGCAGTATTTT. Translated: CDSSPSAGTSASGTQYF. The V and J genes are TRBV7-3 and TRBJ2-3, with a tentative D call TRBD2 (5 bases). The CDR3 totals 17 residues. From germline, CDR1 is SGHTA and CDR2 FQGTGA. Variable domain in full (rest from reference TRBV7-3 and TRBJ2-3): GAGVSQTPSNKVTEKGKYVELRCDPISGHTALYWYRQSLGQGPEFLIYFQGTGAADDSGLPNDRFFAVRPEGSVSTLKIQRTERGDSAVYLCDSSPSAGTSASGTQYFGPGTRLTVL.

With regard to this clonotype: It may be a read error: a sequence one base away is much more abundant. The gene calls are TRBV9 and TRBJ2-7, with D possibly matching TRBD2 (5 bases). From germline, CDR1 is SGDLS and CDR2 YYNGEE. CDR3 size: 13 residues. CDR3 DNA sequence: TGTGCCAGCAGCGTGGTTGAGGGCTACGAGCGGTACTTC. Translation: CASSVVEGYERYF.

This clonotype was counted at least ten times. The chain links TRBV5-1 to TRBJ2-1, with no clear D. CDR3 size: 13 residues. Germline assignment: CDR1 SGHRS and CDR2 YFSETQ. The V end was cut by 0 bases, the J end by 7 bases, with 8 bases between. CDR3 sequence (DNA): TGCGCCAGCAGCTTGGATCCGAGGAATGAGCAGTTCTTC. It translates to CASSLDPRNEQFF.